This passage covers 9 T cell receptor beta chains from one sample sequenced in a study of early T cells in non-severe SARS-CoV-2 infection. TCRdb fed the 5' RACE reads into MiXCR, producing one record per CDR3 protein. Among approximately 77,000 distinct CDR3 sequences, around 15% were seen once, and the ten largest hold 9.5% to 15%. The sequencing input was whole blood. These receptors originate from an adult who was a healthcare worker with PCR-confirmed SARS-CoV-2 infection or an uninfected control (not recorded which).

This clonotype came up a few times. The gene calls are TRBV11-2 and TRBJ2-3; TRBD2 matches 12 bases. From germline, CDR1 is SGHAT and CDR2 FQNNGV. Trimming at V came to 0 bases and at J to 6 bases, leaving 10 bases not matched to a gene. The CDR3 totals 18 residues. This CDR3 reads CASSLDPQTSGSKDTQYF. CDR3 bases: TGTGCCAGCAGCTTAGACCCCCAGACTAGCGGGAGTAAGGATACGCAGTATTTT.

This clonotype turned up a few times. This sequence joins TRBV5-1 and TRBJ2-7; 8 nucleotides match TRBD1. The V and J ends lost 2 bases and 2 bases, in that order; junction bases with no gene match: 3. The CDR3 is 14 amino acids. Germline CDR1 reads SGHRS; CDR2 reads YFSETQ. CDR3 residues: CASSFSQGAYEQYF. The DNA for the CDR3 is TGCGCCAGCAGCTTTTCACAGGGGGCCTACGAGCAGTACTTC. Using reference TRBV5-1 and TRBJ2-7 for the parts outside the CDR3, the full variable domain is KAGVTQTPRYLIKTRGQQVTLSCSPISGHRSVSWYQQTPGQGLQFLFEYFSETQRNKGNFPGRFSGRQFSNSRSEMNVSTLELGDSALYLCASSFSQGAYEQYFGPGTRLTVT.

CDR3 sequence: CASSLASQRGSYEQYF. The CDR3 nucleotides are TGTGCCAGCAGTTTAGCTTCCCAGCGGGGCTCCTACGAGCAGTACTTC. This sequence joins TRBV12-3 or TRBV12-4 and TRBJ2-7; 7 bases fit TRBD2. The CDR3 extends over 16 amino acids. Trimming removed 0 bases from V and 0 bases from J; junction bases left unmatched: 5.

The chain recombines TRBV7-9 with TRBJ2-7; TRBD2 is a possible D gene (6 bases). Germline CDR1 and CDR2: SEHNR and FQNEAQ (reference sequence). The length of the CDR3 is 15 residues. With 7 bases removed from V and 6 bases from J, the gap between germline ends came to 22 bases. CDR3 bases: TGTGCCAGCACCCCCCTATCCGGGACTGAGGGCGAGCAGTACTTC. Encoded protein: CASTPLSGTEGEQYF.

The chain uses TRBV20-1 and TRBJ2-5, with D perhaps TRBD1 (6 bases). Between the trimmed V and J ends, which lost 5 bases and 2 bases, there was a span of 12 bases. Per the germline V gene, CDR1 is DFQATT and CDR2 is SNEGSKA (reference sequence). The CDR3 runs 13 residues. This chain's CDR3 is CSAGDRWQETQYF. DNA for the CDR3: TGCAGTGCTGGCGACAGGTGGCAAGAGACCCAGTACTTC.

This clonotype turned up a few times. The chain uses TRBV14 and TRBJ1-2, with TRBD1 as a possible D gene (5 bases). Per the germline V gene, CDR1 is SGHDN and CDR2 is FVKESK. Trimming stripped 2 bases from V and 4 bases from J, with 11 bases between. The CDR3 totals 14 residues. The CDR3: CASSQPGTVYGYTF. In DNA, the CDR3 is TGTGCCAGCAGCCAACCCGGGACGGTCTATGGCTACACCTTC.

This sequence joins TRBV6-1 and TRBJ2-7, with 9 bases that match TRBD1. Germline-derived CDR1 and CDR2 are MNHNS and SASEGT. V gave up 2 bases and J gave up 6 bases; unmatched junction bases: 8. The CDR3 is 15 amino acids. CDR3 in amino acids: CASSENLGQGSEQYF. CDR3 in DNA: TGTGCCAGCAGTGAAAATTTGGGACAGGGTAGCGAGCAGTACTTC.

This clonotype was seen a handful of times. CDR3 residues: CASSLVAGGGNQPQHF. DNA of the CDR3: TGTGCCAGCAGCTTAGTTGCGGGAGGGGGCAATCAGCCCCAGCATTTT. The chain couples TRBV7-6 to TRBJ1-5; maybe TRBD1 (5 bases). The CDR3 extends over 16 amino acids. V dropped 1 base and J dropped 2 bases, with 12 bases sitting between them. The germline CDR1 and CDR2 sequences are SGHVS and FNYEAQ.

This chain uses TRBV11-3 with TRBJ1-1, with unresolved D. Germline V gene data show CDR1 as SGHNT and CDR2 as YENEEA. V was shortened by 1 base and J by 8 bases, with 11 bases between the two germline ends. The CDR3 runs 13 residues. CDR3 sequence: CASSLVIVTEAFF. Written as DNA, the CDR3 is TGTGCCAGCAGCTTAGTGATCGTAACGGAAGCTTTCTTT.